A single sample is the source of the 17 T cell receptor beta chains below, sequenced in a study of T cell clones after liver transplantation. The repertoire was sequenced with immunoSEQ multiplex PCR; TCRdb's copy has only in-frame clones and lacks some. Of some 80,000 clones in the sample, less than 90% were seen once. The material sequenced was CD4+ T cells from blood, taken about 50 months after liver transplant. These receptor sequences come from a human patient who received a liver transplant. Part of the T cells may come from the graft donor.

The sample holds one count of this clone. CDR3 coding DNA: TGTGCCAGCAGTGAGGTATACCTCCCCTCTGGGGCCAACGTCCTGACTTTC. Translating it yields CASSEVYLPSGANVLTF. This chain links TRBV6-1 with TRBJ2-6; D is unresolved. CDR3 size: 17 residues. Germline loops: CDR1 MNHNS, CDR2 SASEGT. Trimming pared 3 bases from V and 0 bases from J, leaving 12 bases between.

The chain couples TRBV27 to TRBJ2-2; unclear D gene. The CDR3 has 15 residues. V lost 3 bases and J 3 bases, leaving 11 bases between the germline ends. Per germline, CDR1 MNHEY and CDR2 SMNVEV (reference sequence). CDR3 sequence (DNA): TGTGCCAGCAGTTTCGATGCGATCGACACCGGGGAGCTGTTTTTT. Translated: CASSFDAIDTGELFF.

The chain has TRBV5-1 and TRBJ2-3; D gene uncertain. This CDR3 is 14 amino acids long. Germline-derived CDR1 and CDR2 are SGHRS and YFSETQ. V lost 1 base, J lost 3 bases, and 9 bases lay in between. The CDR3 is CASSLRPETDTQYF. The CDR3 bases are TGCGCCAGCAGCTTGCGGCCCGAGACAGATACGCAGTATTTT.

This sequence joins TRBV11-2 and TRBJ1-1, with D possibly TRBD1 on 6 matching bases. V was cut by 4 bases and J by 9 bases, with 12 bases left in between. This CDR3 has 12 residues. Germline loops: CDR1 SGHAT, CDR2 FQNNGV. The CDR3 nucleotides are TGTGCCAGCAGCTATCACAGGGAACAAGCTTTCTTT. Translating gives CASSYHREQAFF. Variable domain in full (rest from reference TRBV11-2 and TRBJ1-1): EAGVAQSPRYKIIEKRQSVAFWCNPISGHATLYWYQQILGQGPKLLIQFQNNGVVDDSQLPKDRFSAERLKGVDSTLKIQPAKLEDSAVYLCASSYHREQAFFGQGTRLTVV.

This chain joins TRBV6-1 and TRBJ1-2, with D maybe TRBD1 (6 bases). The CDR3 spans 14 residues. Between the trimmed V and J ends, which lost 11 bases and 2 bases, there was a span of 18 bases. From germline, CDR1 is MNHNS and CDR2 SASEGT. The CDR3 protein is CAGFRATGNYGYTF. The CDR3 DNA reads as TGTGCCGGGTTCCGAGCCACAGGGAACTATGGCTACACCTTC.

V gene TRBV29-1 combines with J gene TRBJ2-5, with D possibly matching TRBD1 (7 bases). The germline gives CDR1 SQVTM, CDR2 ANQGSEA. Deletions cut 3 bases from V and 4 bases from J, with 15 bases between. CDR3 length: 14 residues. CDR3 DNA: TGCAGCGTTGAGTGGCGGCAGGGGGGAGAGACCCAGTACTTC. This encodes CSVEWRQGGETQYF.

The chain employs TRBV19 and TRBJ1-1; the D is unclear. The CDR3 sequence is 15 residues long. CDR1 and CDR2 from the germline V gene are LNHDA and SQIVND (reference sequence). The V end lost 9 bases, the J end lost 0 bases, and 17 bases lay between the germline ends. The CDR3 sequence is CASPNRRKMNTEAFF. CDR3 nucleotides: TGTGCCAGCCCCAACCGGCGGAAAATGAACACTGAAGCTTTCTTT.

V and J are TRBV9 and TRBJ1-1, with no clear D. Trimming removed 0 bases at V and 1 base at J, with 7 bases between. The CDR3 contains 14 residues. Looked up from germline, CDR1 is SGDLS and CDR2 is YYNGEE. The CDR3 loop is CASSVDRRNTEAFF. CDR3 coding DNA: TGTGCCAGCAGCGTAGATCGGAGGAACACTGAAGCTTTCTTT.

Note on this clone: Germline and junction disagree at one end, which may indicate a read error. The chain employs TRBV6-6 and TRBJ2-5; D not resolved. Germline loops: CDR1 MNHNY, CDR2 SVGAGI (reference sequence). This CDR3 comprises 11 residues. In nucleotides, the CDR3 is TGTGCCATCAGTACCCAAGAGACCCAGTACTTC. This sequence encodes CAISTQETQYF.

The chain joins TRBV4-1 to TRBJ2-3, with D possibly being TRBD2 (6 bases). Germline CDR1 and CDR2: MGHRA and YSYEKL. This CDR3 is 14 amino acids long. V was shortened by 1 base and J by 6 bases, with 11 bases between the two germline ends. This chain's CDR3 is CASSQVDGGDTQYF. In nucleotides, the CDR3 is TGCGCCAGCAGCCAAGTGGACGGAGGGGATACGCAGTATTTT.

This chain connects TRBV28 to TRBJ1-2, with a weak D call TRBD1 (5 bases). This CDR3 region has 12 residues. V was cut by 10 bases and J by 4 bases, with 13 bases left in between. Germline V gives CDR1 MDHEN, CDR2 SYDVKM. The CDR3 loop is CATISGRYGYTF. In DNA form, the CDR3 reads TGTGCCACCATCTCAGGGCGCTATGGCTACACCTTC.

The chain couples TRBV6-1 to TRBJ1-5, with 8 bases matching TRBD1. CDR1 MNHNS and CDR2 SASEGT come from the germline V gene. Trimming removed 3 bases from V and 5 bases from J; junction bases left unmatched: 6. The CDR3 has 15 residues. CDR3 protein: CASSETGAPYQPQHF. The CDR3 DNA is TGTGCCAGCAGTGAGACAGGGGCTCCCTATCAGCCCCAGCATTTT.

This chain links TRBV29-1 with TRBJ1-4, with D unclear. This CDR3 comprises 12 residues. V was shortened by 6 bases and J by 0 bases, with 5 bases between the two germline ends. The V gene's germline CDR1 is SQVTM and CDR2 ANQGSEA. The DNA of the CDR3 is TGCAGCGTCGGTGCAACTAATGAAAAACTGTTTTTT. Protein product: CSVGATNEKLFF.

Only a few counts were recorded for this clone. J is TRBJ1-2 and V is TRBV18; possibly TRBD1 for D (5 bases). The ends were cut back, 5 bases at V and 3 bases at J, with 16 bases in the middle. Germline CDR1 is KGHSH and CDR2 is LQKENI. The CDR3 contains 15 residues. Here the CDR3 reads CASSFRTGGDYGYTF. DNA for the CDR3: TGTGCCAGCTCATTTCGGACCGGGGGGGACTATGGCTACACCTTC. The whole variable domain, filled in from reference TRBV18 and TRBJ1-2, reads NAGVMQNPRHLVRRRGQEARLRCSPMKGHSHVYWYRQLPEEGLKFMVYLQKENIIDESGMPKERFSAEFPKEGPSILRIQQVVRGDSAAYFCASSFRTGGDYGYTFGSGTRLTVV.

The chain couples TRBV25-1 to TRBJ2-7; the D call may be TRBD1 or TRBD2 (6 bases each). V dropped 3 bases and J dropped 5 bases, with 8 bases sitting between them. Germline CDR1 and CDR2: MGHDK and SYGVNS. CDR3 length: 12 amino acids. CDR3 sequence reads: CASSERGDEQYF. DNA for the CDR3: TGTGCCAGCAGTGAGAGGGGGGACGAGCAGTACTTC.

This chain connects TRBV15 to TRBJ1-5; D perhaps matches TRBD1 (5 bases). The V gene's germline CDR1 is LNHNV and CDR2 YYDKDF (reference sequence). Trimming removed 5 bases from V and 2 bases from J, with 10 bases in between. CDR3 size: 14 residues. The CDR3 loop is CATSGRDGNQPQHF. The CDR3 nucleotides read TGTGCCACCAGCGGCCGGGACGGCAATCAGCCCCAGCATTTT.

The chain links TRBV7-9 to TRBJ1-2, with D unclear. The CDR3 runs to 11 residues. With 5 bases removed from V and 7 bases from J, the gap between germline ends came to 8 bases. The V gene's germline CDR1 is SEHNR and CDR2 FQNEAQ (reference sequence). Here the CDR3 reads CASSPGSGYTF. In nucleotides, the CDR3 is TGTGCCAGCAGCCCCGGAAGTGGCTACACCTTC.